The rows below give T cell receptor beta chains drawn from one sample of a study of metastatic and nonmetastatic thyroid tumors. TCRdb recomputed clones from the PCR reads via MiXCR. Of thousands of clones listed, 15% to 20% were seen once; the top ten hold more than 20%. Sequenced sample: adjacent normal tissue. These receptors all stem from a male donor with papillary thyroid cancer or a benign thyroid nodule (not recorded which). Some clones in this sample may be carry-over from other donors' samples. CDR3s include the opening cysteine and the closing phenylalanine or tryptophan. A D gene is named only where the DNA matches it firmly. A row's size may be missing; if present it is once, few, many or a size class.

v_call	j_call	d_call	clone_size	cdr3_nt	cdr3_aa
TRBV27	TRBJ1-5	TRBD1	NA	TGTGCCAGCAGTCCCCGGACAGGGAGCAATCAGCCCCAGCATTTT	CASSPRTGSNQPQHF
TRBV30	TRBJ1-2	NA	few	TGTGCCTGGAGCCTCGGGGGGGCAGCTCACTATGGCTACACCTTC	CAWSLGGAAHYGYTF
TRBV30	TRBJ2-7	TRBD2	few	TGTGCCTGGAGTAGCGGGGGTAGAAGGAACGAGCAGTACTTC	CAWSSGGRRNEQYF
TRBV27	TRBJ2-7	TRBD2	NA	TGTGCCAGCAGTACCCCGTCGGCTAGCGGCTCCTACGAGCAGTACTTC	CASSTPSASGSYEQYF
TRBV5-1	TRBJ2-1	NA	once	TGCGCCAGCAGCTTACTGAGCGGGTTTACCCTTAATGAGCAGTTCTTC	CASSLLSGFTLNEQFF
TRBV27	TRBJ2-7	TRBD1	NA	TGTGCCAGCAGTCTTTCGGGACAGGTGGCCTACGAGCAGTACTTC	CASSLSGQVAYEQYF
TRBV27	TRBJ1-5	NA	medium-sized	TGTGCCAGCAAGACTACCCTGGGGCAGCTTAATCAGCCCCAGCATTTT	CASKTTLGQLNQPQHF
TRBV30	TRBJ2-5	NA	once	TGTGCCTGGAGTAGGGACGGGCAAGAGACCCAGTACTTC	CAWSRDGQETQYF
TRBV4-1	TRBJ1-4	TRBD1	few	TGCGCCAGCAGCCAAGGGACTAGGACAGGGGATGAAAAACTGTTTTTT	CASSQGTRTGDEKLFF
TRBV14	TRBJ1-2	NA	NA	TGTGCCAGCAGCCAAGAATACCCAATTGGTCGCTACACCTTC	CASSQEYPIGRYTF
TRBV19	TRBJ2-2	NA	medium-sized	TGTGCCAGTAGCCTCCAGGGGCGGGCCGGGGAGCTGTTTTTT	CASSLQGRAGELFF
TRBV2	TRBJ2-3	NA	few	TGTGCCAGCAGGCCCCGGTCCAGGGAAGATACGCAGTATTTT	CASRPRSREDTQYF
TRBV10-3	TRBJ2-3	NA	NA	TGTGCCATCAGCGAGGTCCTCACAGATACGCAGTATTTT	CAISEVLTDTQYF
TRBV28	TRBJ2-4	TRBD1	few	TGTGCCAGCCAAATCGCCGGGACAGCGAAAAACATTCAGTACTTC	CASQIAGTAKNIQYF
TRBV28	TRBJ1-5	NA	NA	TGTGCCAGCAGTTTAGACCCGGGGAGCAATCAGCCCCAGCATTTT	CASSLDPGSNQPQHF
TRBV13	TRBJ2-2	NA	medium-sized	TGTGCCACCAGCTGGCTCGGGAGTCCTAACACCGGGGAGCTGTTTTTT	CATSWLGSPNTGELFF
TRBV28	TRBJ1-2	NA	few	TGTGCCAGCAGTTTGCGGGCACGGAGCCACGGCTACACCTTC	CASSLRARSHGYTF
TRBV7-8	TRBJ1-1	NA	few	TGTGCCAGCAGCAATAGGGGTAACACTGAAGCTTTCTTT	CASSNRGNTEAFF
TRBV19	TRBJ2-7	NA	few	TGTGCCAGTAGTGAGACAGCGTACCAATTTTACGAGCAGTACTTC	CASSETAYQFYEQYF
TRBV5-1	TRBJ2-7	NA	few	TGCGCCAGCAGCTTCGCGGGGTCTTCCTACGAGCAGTACTTC	CASSFAGSSYEQYF
TRBV6-1	TRBJ2-7	NA	few	TGTGCCAGCAGTGTACAGGGTCGCCCCTACGAGCAGTACTTC	CASSVQGRPYEQYF
TRBV4-2	TRBJ2-7	NA	many	TGTGCCAGCAGCCAAACCTCCTACGAGCAGTACTTC	CASSQTSYEQYF
TRBV28	TRBJ2-2	TRBD2	few	TGTGCCAGCAGTTTTGTGTATGGTAGCGGGGGGAACACCGGGGAGCTGTTTTTT	CASSFVYGSGGNTGELFF
TRBV12-3/TRBV12-4	TRBJ2-7	NA	NA	TGTGTCAGCAGTCATTCAAGGGGAATAGCCTACGAGCAGTACTTC	CVSSHSRGIAYEQYF
TRBV2	TRBJ1-5	NA	few	TGTGCCAGCAGTGAAGACGGGAATCAGCCCCAGCATTTT	CASSEDGNQPQHF
TRBV20-1	TRBJ1-5	NA	NA	TGCAGCTCATCCGGGGACCAACATCAGCCCCAGCATTTT	CSSSGDQHQPQHF
TRBV9	TRBJ2-3	NA	NA	TGTGCCAGCAGCTGGGCACAAGATACGCAGTATTTT	CASSWAQDTQYF
TRBV28	TRBJ2-3	TRBD2	many	TGTGCCACGTTGGGGGGGGACTATCAGACAGATACGCAGTATTTT	CATLGGDYQTDTQYF
TRBV6-1	TRBJ1-3	NA	few	TGTGCCAGCAGTGGGGGAAACACCATACATTTT	CASSGGNTIHF